The subject of this entry is one T cell receptor beta chain. Its specificity is unknown. This sample is drawn from a study of cytomegalovirus exposure and HLA in healthy donors. Study observations and caveats: As a later analysis showed, a missense DCLRE1C variant was linked to trimming of TCR beta V- and J-genes. Some V segments (TRBV6-2 and TRBV6-3 among them) were excluded as indistinguishable. An analysis done earlier found most TCR beta V segments productive about 87% or about 30% of the time.

The PCR made use of 60 Vbeta and 13 Jbeta primers. Clones were sequenced by immunoSEQ multiplex PCR, and TCRdb holds only the in-frame ones, with some missing. The table lists roughly 170,000 clones, around four fifths of them singletons. This CDR3 is 14 amino acids long. Trimming stripped 0 bases from V and 2 bases from J, with 8 bases between. Germline assignment: CDR1 MNHEY and CDR2 SVGAGI. The TCR originated in a woman under 40 in good health and CMV-seropositive. This rearrangement joins TRBV6-5 to TRBJ2-7; maybe TRBD2 (5 bases). The sample consisted of PBMCs. Here the CDR3 reads CASSYSAGTYEQYF. Here the CDR3 DNA reads TGTGCCAGCAGTTACTCGGCGGGTACCTACGAGCAGTACTTC.